These T cell receptor beta chains were read from a single sample in a study of blood T cell repertoires in COVID-19. This table comes from immunoSEQ multiplex PCR, and its TCRdb copy is limited to in-frame clones, with some not included. The sample has over 130,000 clones; approximately 80% are singletons. The sample taken for sequencing was PBMCs or T cells enriched from blood (not recorded which). Receptors were obtained from a woman aged 18-30 years who had been exposed to COVID-19. Each CDR3 is given with its conserved first and last residue. D genes are given only for firm matches. The listing skips clone size in some rows; elsewhere it reads once, few, many or a size class.

d_call: TRBD2
j_call: TRBJ2-5
v_call: TRBV3-1/TRBV3-2
clone_size: .
cdr3_aa: CASSQDFASGIPTPQYQETQYF
cdr3_nt: TGTGCCAGCAGCCAAGATTTCGCTAGCGGAATACCTACTCCTCAGTACCAAGAGACCCAGTACTTC

d_call: .
j_call: TRBJ1-1
v_call: TRBV6-5
clone_size: .
cdr3_aa: CASSYSAVMNTEAFF
cdr3_nt: TGTGCCAGCAGTTACTCGGCCGTTATGAACACTGAAGCTTTCTTT

d_call: TRBD2
j_call: TRBJ2-1
v_call: TRBV19
clone_size: .
cdr3_aa: CASNLAGDYNEQFF
cdr3_nt: TGTGCCAGTAATCTAGCGGGAGACTACAATGAGCAGTTCTTC

d_call: .
j_call: TRBJ2-7
v_call: TRBV27
clone_size: .
cdr3_aa: CASSYRVLGEQYF
cdr3_nt: TGTGCCAGCAGTTACAGGGTACTGGGCGAGCAGTACTTC

d_call: TRBD1
j_call: TRBJ2-5
v_call: TRBV5-1
clone_size: .
cdr3_aa: CASSRTGAGVETQYF
cdr3_nt: TGCGCCAGCAGCCGGACAGGGGCTGGTGTCGAGACCCAGTACTTC

d_call: .
j_call: TRBJ2-7
v_call: TRBV9
clone_size: .
cdr3_aa: CASSVERDSYEQYF
cdr3_nt: TGTGCCAGCAGCGTAGAACGGGACTCCTACGAGCAGTACTTC

d_call: TRBD1
j_call: TRBJ1-1
v_call: TRBV9
clone_size: .
cdr3_aa: CASTRTGNTEAFF
cdr3_nt: TGTGCCAGCACCCGGACAGGGAACACTGAAGCTTTCTTT

d_call: .
j_call: TRBJ1-1
v_call: TRBV6-5
clone_size: many
cdr3_aa: CASSYSWSSNTEAFF
cdr3_nt: TGTGCCAGCAGTTACTCTTGGAGCTCGAACACTGAAGCTTTCTTT

d_call: TRBD2
j_call: TRBJ2-2
v_call: TRBV10-1
clone_size: .
cdr3_aa: CASSHTSGSITGELFF
cdr3_nt: TGCGCCAGCAGCCATACTAGCGGGAGTATCACCGGGGAGCTGTTTTTT

d_call: TRBD2
j_call: TRBJ2-2
v_call: TRBV5-1
clone_size: .
cdr3_aa: CASSWTGTSGTTGELFF
cdr3_nt: TGCGCCAGCAGCTGGACCGGGACTAGCGGAACCACCGGGGAGCTGTTTTTT

d_call: .
j_call: TRBJ2-1
v_call: TRBV10-3
clone_size: .
cdr3_aa: CAISESKSSYNEQFF
cdr3_nt: TGTGCCATCAGTGAGTCGAAGAGCTCCTACAATGAGCAGTTCTTC

d_call: TRBD1
j_call: TRBJ2-2
v_call: TRBV7-8
clone_size: .
cdr3_aa: CASSHGTANTGELFF
cdr3_nt: TGTGCCAGCAGCCACGGGACAGCGAACACCGGGGAGCTGTTTTTT

d_call: TRBD1
j_call: TRBJ1-1
v_call: TRBV30
clone_size: .
cdr3_aa: CAWRTGNTGGTEAFF
cdr3_nt: TGTGCCTGGAGAACAGGAAACACAGGGGGCACTGAAGCTTTCTTT

d_call: .
j_call: TRBJ2-7
v_call: TRBV7-6
clone_size: .
cdr3_aa: CASSQMSEGIHEQYF
cdr3_nt: TGTGCCAGCAGTCAAATGTCGGAGGGTATCCACGAGCAGTACTTC

d_call: .
j_call: TRBJ2-7
v_call: TRBV27
clone_size: .
cdr3_aa: CASSPPGGYEQYF
cdr3_nt: TGTGCCAGCAGTCCCCCTGGAGGATACGAGCAGTACTTC

d_call: TRBD1
j_call: TRBJ2-3
v_call: TRBV19
clone_size: .
cdr3_aa: CASSGGQTDTQYF
cdr3_nt: TGTGCCAGTAGTGGGGGACAGACCGATACGCAGTATTTT

d_call: .
j_call: TRBJ2-1
v_call: TRBV29-1
clone_size: .
cdr3_aa: CSVEWAGRPYNEQFF
cdr3_nt: TGCAGCGTTGAATGGGCGGGTCGGCCCTACAATGAGCAGTTCTTC

d_call: .
j_call: TRBJ1-1
v_call: TRBV28
clone_size: .
cdr3_aa: CASAEGRAGLGSFF
cdr3_nt: TGTGCCAGCGCCGAAGGCCGGGCAGGGCTAGGTTCTTTCTTT

d_call: TRBD1
j_call: TRBJ1-2
v_call: TRBV4-1
clone_size: .
cdr3_aa: CASSQVGDRGYGYTF
cdr3_nt: TGCGCCAGCAGCCAAGTGGGGGACAGGGGCTATGGCTACACCTTC

d_call: TRBD2
j_call: TRBJ2-2
v_call: TRBV2
clone_size: .
cdr3_aa: CASRGLAGTGELFF
cdr3_nt: TGTGCCAGCAGAGGGCTAGCGGGAACCGGGGAGCTGTTTTTT

d_call: .
j_call: TRBJ2-1
v_call: TRBV15
clone_size: .
cdr3_aa: CATSRDPGLLQRFF
cdr3_nt: TGTGCCACCAGCAGAGATCCGGGACTCCTCCAACGGTTCTTC

d_call: .
j_call: TRBJ1-1
v_call: TRBV7-9
clone_size: .
cdr3_aa: CASSLVVTEAFF
cdr3_nt: TGTGCCAGCAGCTTAGTCGTCACTGAAGCTTTCTTT

d_call: .
j_call: TRBJ1-3
v_call: TRBV2
clone_size: .
cdr3_aa: CASSGMDRSSGNTIYF
cdr3_nt: TGTGCCAGCAGCGGGATGGACAGAAGCTCTGGAAACACCATATATTTT

d_call: .
j_call: TRBJ2-2
v_call: TRBV5-6
clone_size: .
cdr3_aa: CASSTRQIYTGELFF
cdr3_nt: TGTGCCAGCAGTACCAGACAGATTTACACCGGGGAGCTGTTTTTT

d_call: TRBD2
j_call: TRBJ2-7
v_call: TRBV27
clone_size: .
cdr3_aa: CASTQTSGSYEQYF
cdr3_nt: TGTGCCAGCACCCAGACTAGCGGATCCTACGAGCAGTACTTC

d_call: .
j_call: TRBJ1-2
v_call: TRBV28
clone_size: .
cdr3_aa: CASSLSAGEGYGYTF
cdr3_nt: TGTGCCAGCAGTTTATCAGCAGGGGAGGGCTATGGCTACACCTTC

d_call: TRBD1
j_call: TRBJ1-4
v_call: TRBV5-1
clone_size: .
cdr3_aa: CASRYTGAPNEKLFF
cdr3_nt: TGCGCCAGCCGCTACACAGGGGCTCCTAATGAAAAACTGTTTTTT

d_call: .
j_call: TRBJ2-3
v_call: TRBV2
clone_size: .
cdr3_aa: CASSKTGSTDTQYF
cdr3_nt: TGTGCCAGCAGTAAAACAGGAAGCACAGATACGCAGTATTTT

d_call: .
j_call: TRBJ1-5
v_call: TRBV2
clone_size: .
cdr3_aa: CASSGEGGLGPQHF
cdr3_nt: TGTGCCAGCAGTGGGGAGGGGGGATTAGGGCCCCAGCATTTT

d_call: .
j_call: TRBJ1-1
v_call: TRBV7-6
clone_size: .
cdr3_aa: CASSLAANTEAFF
cdr3_nt: TGTGCCAGCAGCTTAGCGGCGAACACTGAAGCTTTCTTT

d_call: .
j_call: TRBJ2-1
v_call: TRBV5-1
clone_size: .
cdr3_aa: CASSFLERAYNEQFF
cdr3_nt: TGCGCCAGCAGCTTCTTGGAGCGGGCCTACAATGAGCAGTTCTTC

d_call: TRBD2
j_call: TRBJ2-7
v_call: TRBV11-2
clone_size: .
cdr3_aa: CASSPGLADFYEQYF
cdr3_nt: TGTGCCAGCAGCCCCGGACTAGCGGATTTCTACGAGCAGTACTTC

d_call: .
j_call: TRBJ1-2
v_call: TRBV24-1
clone_size: .
cdr3_aa: CATTTEVYGYTF
cdr3_nt: TGTGCCACCACTACAGAAGTCTATGGCTACACCTTC

d_call: TRBD1
j_call: TRBJ1-2
v_call: TRBV28
clone_size: many
cdr3_aa: CASRTGQGDGYTF
cdr3_nt: TGTGCCAGCAGGACGGGACAGGGGGACGGCTACACCTTC

d_call: .
j_call: TRBJ1-6
v_call: TRBV4-1
clone_size: .
cdr3_aa: CASSPSPSYSPLHF
cdr3_nt: TGCGCCAGCAGCCCGAGCCCCTCTTATTCACCCCTCCACTTT

d_call: TRBD1
j_call: TRBJ1-5
v_call: TRBV7-3
clone_size: .
cdr3_aa: CASSPLKWDRGNRGSNQPQHF
cdr3_nt: TGTGCCAGCAGCCCTCTGAAGTGGGACAGGGGGAACAGGGGGAGCAATCAGCCCCAGCATTTT

d_call: TRBD1
j_call: TRBJ1-1
v_call: TRBV7-9
clone_size: .
cdr3_aa: CASSQQGGTEAFF
cdr3_nt: TGTGCCAGCAGCCAACAGGGGGGCACTGAAGCTTTCTTT

d_call: .
j_call: TRBJ2-7
v_call: TRBV5-1
clone_size: .
cdr3_aa: CASSLVLDDYEQYF
cdr3_nt: TGCGCCAGCAGCTTGGTCCTAGACGACTACGAGCAGTACTTC

d_call: TRBD2
j_call: TRBJ2-1
v_call: TRBV4-3
clone_size: .
cdr3_aa: CASSQVWTSGSRSRYNEQFF
cdr3_nt: TGCGCCAGCAGCCAAGTTTGGACTAGCGGGAGTCGGTCAAGATACAATGAGCAGTTCTTC

d_call: .
j_call: TRBJ2-3
v_call: TRBV29-1
clone_size: .
cdr3_aa: CSGDTPGTDTQYF
cdr3_nt: TGCAGCGGGGACACCCCTGGCACAGATACGCAGTATTTT

d_call: TRBD1
j_call: TRBJ2-7
v_call: TRBV18
clone_size: few
cdr3_aa: CASSSHPGQGFNEQYF
cdr3_nt: TGTGCCAGCTCAAGTCACCCGGGACAGGGATTTAACGAGCAGTACTTC

d_call: .
j_call: TRBJ2-7
v_call: TRBV29-1
clone_size: .
cdr3_aa: CSVARGGHGNYEQYF
cdr3_nt: TGCAGCGTTGCGAGGGGGGGACACGGGAACTACGAGCAGTACTTC

d_call: .
j_call: TRBJ1-2
v_call: TRBV4-3
clone_size: .
cdr3_aa: CASSQEGAKPSYGYTF
cdr3_nt: TGCGCCAGCAGCCAAGAGGGCGCCAAACCCAGCTATGGCTACACCTTC

d_call: .
j_call: TRBJ2-3
v_call: TRBV30
clone_size: few
cdr3_aa: CAWVERTSTDTQYF
cdr3_nt: TGTGCCTGGGTCGAGCGGACTAGCACAGATACGCAGTATTTT

d_call: .
j_call: TRBJ1-1
v_call: TRBV12-3/TRBV12-4
clone_size: .
cdr3_aa: CATMTVMNTEAFF
cdr3_nt: TGTGCCACCATGACAGTCATGAACACTGAAGCTTTCTTT